The following is a TCR beta chain sequence with its context. This may stem from a read error, because a much larger clone lies one nucleotide away. CDR1 and CDR2 from the germline V gene are SGHDT and YYEEEE. The CDR3 has 14 residues. With 3 bases removed from V and 9 bases from J, the gap between germline ends came to 16 bases. The sample originates from a study of molecular identifiers for immune sequencing clone quantification. In TCRdb, the PCR reads were re-called with MiXCR into one record per CDR3 protein. The sample has 85,000 to 90,000 distinct CDR3 sequences, roughly 25% seen once. The gene calls are TRBV5-6 and TRBJ2-1, with a possible D match to TRBD2 (6 bases). This TCR derives from a human donor in good health. Some libraries in this study had Jurkat cell RNA spiked in. The specimen was naive CD8+ T cells from blood, with Jurkat cell RNA spiked in. Sample subset: FACS-sorted CD8+CD4-CCR7+CD45RA+ naive T cells. The CDR3 nucleotides read TGTGCCAGCAGCTCGGTGGGGGGTGACGGTGAGCAGTTCTTC. It encodes CASSSVGGDGEQFF.